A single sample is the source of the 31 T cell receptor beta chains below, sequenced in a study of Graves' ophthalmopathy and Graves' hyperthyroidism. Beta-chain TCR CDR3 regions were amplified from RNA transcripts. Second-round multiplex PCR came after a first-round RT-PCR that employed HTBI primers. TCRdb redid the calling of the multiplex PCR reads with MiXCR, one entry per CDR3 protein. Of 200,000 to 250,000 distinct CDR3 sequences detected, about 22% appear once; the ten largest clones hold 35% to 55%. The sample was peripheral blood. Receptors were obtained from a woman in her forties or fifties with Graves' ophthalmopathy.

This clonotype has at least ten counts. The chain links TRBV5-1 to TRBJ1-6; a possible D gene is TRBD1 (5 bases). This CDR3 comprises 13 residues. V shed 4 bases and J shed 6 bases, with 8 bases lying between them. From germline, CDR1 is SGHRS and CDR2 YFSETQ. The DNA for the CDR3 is TGCGCCAGCAGCGAGACAGTTAATTCACCCCTCCACTTT. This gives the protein CASSETVNSPLHF.

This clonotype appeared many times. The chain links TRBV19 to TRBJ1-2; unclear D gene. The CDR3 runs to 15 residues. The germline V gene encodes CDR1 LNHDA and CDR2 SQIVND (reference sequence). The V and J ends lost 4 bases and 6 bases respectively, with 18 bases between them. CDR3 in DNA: TGTGCCAGTAGTAACACCCGACGAGGATCGGATGGCTACACCTTC. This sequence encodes CASSNTRRGSDGYTF.

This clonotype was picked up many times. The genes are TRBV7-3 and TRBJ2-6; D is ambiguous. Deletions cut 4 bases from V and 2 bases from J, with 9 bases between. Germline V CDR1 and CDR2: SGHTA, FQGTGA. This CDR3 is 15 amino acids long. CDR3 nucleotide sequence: TGTGCCAGCAGCTCCGGGCCAGCTGGGGCCAACGTCCTGACTTTC. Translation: CASSSGPAGANVLTF.

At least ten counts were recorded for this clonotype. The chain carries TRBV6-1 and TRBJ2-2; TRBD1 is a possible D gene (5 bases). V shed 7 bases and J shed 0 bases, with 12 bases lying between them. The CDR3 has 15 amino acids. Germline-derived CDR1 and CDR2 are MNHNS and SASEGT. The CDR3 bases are TGTGCCAGCACCACAGGACGGACGAACACCGGGGAGCTGTTTTTT. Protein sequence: CASTTGRTNTGELFF.

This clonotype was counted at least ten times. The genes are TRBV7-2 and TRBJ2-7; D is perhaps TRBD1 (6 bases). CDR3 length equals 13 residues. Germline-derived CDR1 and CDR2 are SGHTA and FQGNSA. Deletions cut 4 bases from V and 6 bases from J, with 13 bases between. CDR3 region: CASSYRVVGEQYF. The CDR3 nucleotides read TGTGCCAGCAGCTACAGGGTAGTTGGCGAGCAGTACTTC.

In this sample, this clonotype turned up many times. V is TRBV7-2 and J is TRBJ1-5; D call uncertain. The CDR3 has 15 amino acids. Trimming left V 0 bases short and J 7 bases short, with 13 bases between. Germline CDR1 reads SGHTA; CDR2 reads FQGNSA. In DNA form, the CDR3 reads TGTGCCAGCAGCTTAGCGACGGCAGGTAGCCAGCCCCAGCATTTT. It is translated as CASSLATAGSQPQHF. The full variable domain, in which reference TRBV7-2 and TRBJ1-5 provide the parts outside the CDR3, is GAGVSQSPSNKVTEKGKDVELRCDPISGHTALYWYRQSLGQGLEFLIYFQGNSAPDKSGLPSDRFSAERTGGSVSTLTIQRTQQEDSAVYLCASSLATAGSQPQHFGDGTRLSIL.

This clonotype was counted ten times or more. The CDR3 region has the DNA TGTGCCAGCAGTTACTCTGGCGGGCGGATGAACACTGAAGCTTTCTTT. Its translation: CASSYSGGRMNTEAFF. This chain uses TRBV6-5 with TRBJ1-1; the D is unclear. V was trimmed by 0 bases and J by 0 bases, leaving 11 bases between them. The CDR3 is 16 amino acids. Looked up from germline, CDR1 is MNHEY and CDR2 is SVGAGI.

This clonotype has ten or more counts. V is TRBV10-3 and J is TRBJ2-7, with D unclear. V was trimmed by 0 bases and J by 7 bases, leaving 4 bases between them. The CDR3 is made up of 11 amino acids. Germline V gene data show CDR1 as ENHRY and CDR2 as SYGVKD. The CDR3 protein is CAISESMEQYF. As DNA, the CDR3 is TGTGCCATCAGTGAGTCAATGGAGCAGTACTTC.

This CDR3 reads CASSKGAAVYEQYF. CDR3 coding DNA: TGTGCCAGCAGTAAAGGCGCAGCGGTGTACGAGCAGTACTTC. The gene calls are TRBV12-3 or TRBV12-4 and TRBJ2-7, with D perhaps TRBD2 (5 bases). This CDR3 contains 14 residues. Trimming removed 5 bases from V and 4 bases from J, with 15 bases in between.

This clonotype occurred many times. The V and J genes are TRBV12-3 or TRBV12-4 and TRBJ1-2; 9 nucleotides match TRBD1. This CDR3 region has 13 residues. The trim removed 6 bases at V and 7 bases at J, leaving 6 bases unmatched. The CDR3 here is CASSRTGASGYTF. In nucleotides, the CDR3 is TGTGCCAGCAGCCGGACAGGGGCAAGTGGCTACACCTTC.

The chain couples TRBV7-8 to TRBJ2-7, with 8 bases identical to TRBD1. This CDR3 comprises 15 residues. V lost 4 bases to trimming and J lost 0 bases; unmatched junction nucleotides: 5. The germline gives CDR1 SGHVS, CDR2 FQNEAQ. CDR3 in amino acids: CASSSTTGVSYEQYF. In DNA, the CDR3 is TGTGCCAGCAGCTCGACGACAGGGGTCTCCTACGAGCAGTACTTC. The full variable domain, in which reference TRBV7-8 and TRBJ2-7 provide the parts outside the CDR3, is GAGVSQSPRYKVAKRGQDVALRCDPISGHVSLFWYQQALGQGPEFLTYFQNEAQLDKSGLPSDRFFAERPEGSVSTLKIQRTQQEDSAVYLCASSSTTGVSYEQYFGPGTRLTVT.

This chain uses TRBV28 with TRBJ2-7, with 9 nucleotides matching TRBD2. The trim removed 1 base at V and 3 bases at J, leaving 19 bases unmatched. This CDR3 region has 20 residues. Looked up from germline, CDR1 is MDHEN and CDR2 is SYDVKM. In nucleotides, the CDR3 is TGTGCCAGCAGTTTATTGGTCCCGCGGACTAGCGCGACTCCTTACTACGAGCAGTACTTC. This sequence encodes CASSLLVPRTSATPYYEQYF.

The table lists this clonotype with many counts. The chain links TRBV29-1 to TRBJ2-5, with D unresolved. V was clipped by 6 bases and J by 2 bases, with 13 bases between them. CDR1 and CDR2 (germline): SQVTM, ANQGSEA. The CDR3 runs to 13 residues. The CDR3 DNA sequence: TGCAGCGTGCAGGCTTCGAGGCAAGAGACCCAGTACTTC. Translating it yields CSVQASRQETQYF.

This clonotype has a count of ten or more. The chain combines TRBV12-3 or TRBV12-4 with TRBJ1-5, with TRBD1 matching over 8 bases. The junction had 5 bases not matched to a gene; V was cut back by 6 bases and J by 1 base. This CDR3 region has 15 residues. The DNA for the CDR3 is TGTGCCAGCAGGATCGACAGGGGAAGCAATCAGCCCCAGCATTTT. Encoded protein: CASRIDRGSNQPQHF.

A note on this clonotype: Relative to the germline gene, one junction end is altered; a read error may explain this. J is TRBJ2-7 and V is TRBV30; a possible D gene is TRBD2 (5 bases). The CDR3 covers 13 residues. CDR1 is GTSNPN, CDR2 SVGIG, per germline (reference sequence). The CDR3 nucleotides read TGTGCCCGGAGTGTACCCGGGGCCTACGAGCAGTACTTC. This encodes CARSVPGAYEQYF. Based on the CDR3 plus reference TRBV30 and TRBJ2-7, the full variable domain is SQTIHQWPATLVQPVGSPLSLECTVEGTSNPNLYWYRQAAGRGLQLLFYSVGIGQISSEVPQNLSASRPQDRQFILSSKKLLLSDSGFYLCARSVPGAYEQYFGPGTRLTVT.

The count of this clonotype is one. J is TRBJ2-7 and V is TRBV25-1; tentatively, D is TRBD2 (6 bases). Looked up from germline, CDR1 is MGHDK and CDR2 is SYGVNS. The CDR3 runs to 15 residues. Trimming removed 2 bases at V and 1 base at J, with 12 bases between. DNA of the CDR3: TGTGCCAGCAGTGAAAGGAGGGTCGGGTCCTACGAGCAGTACTTC. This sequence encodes CASSERRVGSYEQYF.

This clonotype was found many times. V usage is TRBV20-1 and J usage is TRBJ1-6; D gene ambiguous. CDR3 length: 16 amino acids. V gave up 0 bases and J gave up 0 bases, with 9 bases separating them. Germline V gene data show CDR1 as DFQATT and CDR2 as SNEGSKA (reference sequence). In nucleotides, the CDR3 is TGCAGTGCTAGAGAGGAAGCGAGCTCCTATAATTCACCCCTCCACTTT. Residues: CSAREEASSYNSPLHF.

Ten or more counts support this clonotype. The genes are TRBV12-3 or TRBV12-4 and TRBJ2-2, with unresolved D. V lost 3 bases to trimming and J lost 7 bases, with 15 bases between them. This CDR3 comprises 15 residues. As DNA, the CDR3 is TGTGCCAGCAGTTTGCTGGAGACGCCCAACGGGGAGCTGTTTTTT. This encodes CASSLLETPNGELFF.

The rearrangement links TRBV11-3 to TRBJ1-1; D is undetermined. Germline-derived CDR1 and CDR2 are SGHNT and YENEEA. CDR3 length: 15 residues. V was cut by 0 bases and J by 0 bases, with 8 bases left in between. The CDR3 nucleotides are TGTGCCAGCAGCTTAGATTCGGGCTTGAACACTGAAGCTTTCTTT. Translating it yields CASSLDSGLNTEAFF.

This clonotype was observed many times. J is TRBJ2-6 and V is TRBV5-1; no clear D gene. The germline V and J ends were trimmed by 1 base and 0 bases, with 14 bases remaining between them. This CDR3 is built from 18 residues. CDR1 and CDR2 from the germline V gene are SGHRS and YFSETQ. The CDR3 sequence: CASSLLSQQASGANVLTF. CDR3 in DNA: TGCGCCAGCAGCTTGCTATCACAACAAGCCTCTGGGGCCAACGTCCTGACTTTC. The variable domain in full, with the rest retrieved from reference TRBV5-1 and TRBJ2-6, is KAGVTQTPRYLIKTRGQQVTLSCSPISGHRSVSWYQQTPGQGLQFLFEYFSETQRNKGNFPGRFSGRQFSNSRSEMNVSTLELGDSALYLCASSLLSQQASGANVLTFGAGSRLTVL.

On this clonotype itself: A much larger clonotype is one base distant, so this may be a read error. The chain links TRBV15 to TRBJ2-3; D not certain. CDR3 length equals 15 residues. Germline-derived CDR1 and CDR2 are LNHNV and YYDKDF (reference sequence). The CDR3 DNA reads TGTGCCATCAGCCTCGGGCGACTCGCCGCAGATACGCAGTATTTT. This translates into CAISLGRLAADTQYF.

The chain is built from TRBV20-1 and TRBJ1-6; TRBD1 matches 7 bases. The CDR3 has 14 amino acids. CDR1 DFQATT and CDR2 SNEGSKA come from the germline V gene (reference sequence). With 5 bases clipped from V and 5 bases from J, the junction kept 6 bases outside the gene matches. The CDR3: CSAYLTGDNSPLHF. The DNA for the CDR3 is TGCAGTGCTTACCTCACAGGGGATAATTCACCCCTCCACTTT.

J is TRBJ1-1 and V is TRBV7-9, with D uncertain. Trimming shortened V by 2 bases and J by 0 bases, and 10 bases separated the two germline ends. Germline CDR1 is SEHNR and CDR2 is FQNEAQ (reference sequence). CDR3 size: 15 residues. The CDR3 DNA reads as TGTGCCAGCAGCTTAACGGTGGGCGTGAACACTGAAGCTTTCTTT. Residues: CASSLTVGVNTEAFF.

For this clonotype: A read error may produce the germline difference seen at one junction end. CDR3 protein: CASSYRGGANTGELFF. In nucleotides, the CDR3 is TGTGCCAGCAGTTACCGAGGGGGAGCGAACACCGGGGAGCTGTTTTTT. J is TRBJ2-2 and V is TRBV24-1, with a possible D match to TRBD1 (6 bases). CDR1 KGHDR and CDR2 SFDVKD come from the germline V gene. This CDR3 has 16 residues.

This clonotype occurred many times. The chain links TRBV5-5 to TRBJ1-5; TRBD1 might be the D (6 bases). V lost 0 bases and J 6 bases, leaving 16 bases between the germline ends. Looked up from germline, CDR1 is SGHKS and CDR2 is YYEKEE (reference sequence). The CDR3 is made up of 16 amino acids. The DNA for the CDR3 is TGTGCCAGCAGCTTGGAGCCTCCGGGGGCTGGTCAGCCCCAGCATTTT. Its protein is CASSLEPPGAGQPQHF.

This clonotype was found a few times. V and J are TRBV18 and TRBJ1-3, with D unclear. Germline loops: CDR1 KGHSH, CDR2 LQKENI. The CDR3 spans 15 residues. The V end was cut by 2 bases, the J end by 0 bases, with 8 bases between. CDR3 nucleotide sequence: TGTGCCAGCTCACCATCGGCGAGCTCTGGAAACACCATATATTTT. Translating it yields CASSPSASSGNTIYF. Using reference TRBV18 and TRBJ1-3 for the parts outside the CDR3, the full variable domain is NAGVMQNPRHLVRRRGQEARLRCSPMKGHSHVYWYRQLPEEGLKFMVYLQKENIIDESGMPKERFSAEFPKEGPSILRIQQVVRGDSAAYFCASSPSASSGNTIYFGEGSWLTVV.

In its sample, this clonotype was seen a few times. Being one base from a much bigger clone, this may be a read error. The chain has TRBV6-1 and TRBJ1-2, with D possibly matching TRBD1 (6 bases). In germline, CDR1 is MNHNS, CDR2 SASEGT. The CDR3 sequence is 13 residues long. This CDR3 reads CVIREGGSYDYTF. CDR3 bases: TGTGTAATACGAGAGGGGGGGAGCTATGACTACACCTTC.

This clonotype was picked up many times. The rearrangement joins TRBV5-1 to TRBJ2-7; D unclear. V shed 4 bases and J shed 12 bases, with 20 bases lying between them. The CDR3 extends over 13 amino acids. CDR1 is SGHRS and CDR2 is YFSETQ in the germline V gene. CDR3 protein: CASSRDHPSEWYF. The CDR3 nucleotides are TGCGCCAGCAGCAGAGACCACCCCTCGGAGTGGTACTTC.

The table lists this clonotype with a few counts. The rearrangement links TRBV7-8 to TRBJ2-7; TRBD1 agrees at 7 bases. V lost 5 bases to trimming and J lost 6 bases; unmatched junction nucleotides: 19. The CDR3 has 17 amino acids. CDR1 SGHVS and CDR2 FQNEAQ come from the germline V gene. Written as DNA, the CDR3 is TGTGCCAGCAGCACACGCCGAGGGACAGCACTAGTTCCCGAGCAGTACTTC. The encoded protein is CASSTRRGTALVPEQYF.

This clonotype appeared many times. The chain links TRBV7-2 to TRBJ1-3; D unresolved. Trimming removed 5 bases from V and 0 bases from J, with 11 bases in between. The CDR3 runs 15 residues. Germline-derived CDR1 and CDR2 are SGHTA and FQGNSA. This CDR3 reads CASSEGRGSGNTIYF. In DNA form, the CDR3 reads TGTGCCAGCAGCGAAGGACGTGGCTCTGGAAACACCATATATTTT.

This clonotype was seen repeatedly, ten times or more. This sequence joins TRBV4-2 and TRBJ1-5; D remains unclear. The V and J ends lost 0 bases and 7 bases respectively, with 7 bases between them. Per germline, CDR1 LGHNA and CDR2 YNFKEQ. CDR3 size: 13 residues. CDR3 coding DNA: TGTGCCAGCAGCCAAGACGGCTACCAGCCCCAGCATTTT. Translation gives CASSQDGYQPQHF.